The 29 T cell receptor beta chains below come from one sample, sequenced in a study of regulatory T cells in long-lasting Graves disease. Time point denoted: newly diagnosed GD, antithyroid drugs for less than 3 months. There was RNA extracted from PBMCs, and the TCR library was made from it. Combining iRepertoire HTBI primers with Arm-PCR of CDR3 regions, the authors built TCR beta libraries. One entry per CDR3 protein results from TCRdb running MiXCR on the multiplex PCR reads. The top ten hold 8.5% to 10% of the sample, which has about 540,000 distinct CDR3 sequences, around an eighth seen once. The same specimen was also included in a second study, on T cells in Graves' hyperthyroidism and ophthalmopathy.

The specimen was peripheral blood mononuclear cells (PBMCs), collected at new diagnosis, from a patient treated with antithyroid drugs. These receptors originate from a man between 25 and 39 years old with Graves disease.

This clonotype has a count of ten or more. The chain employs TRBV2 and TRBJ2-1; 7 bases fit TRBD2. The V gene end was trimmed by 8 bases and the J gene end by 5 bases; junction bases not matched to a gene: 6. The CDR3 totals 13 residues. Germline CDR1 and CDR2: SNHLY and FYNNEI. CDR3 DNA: TGTGCCAGCGGCCTAGCGGCCGACAATGAGCAGTTCTTC. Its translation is CASGLAADNEQFF.

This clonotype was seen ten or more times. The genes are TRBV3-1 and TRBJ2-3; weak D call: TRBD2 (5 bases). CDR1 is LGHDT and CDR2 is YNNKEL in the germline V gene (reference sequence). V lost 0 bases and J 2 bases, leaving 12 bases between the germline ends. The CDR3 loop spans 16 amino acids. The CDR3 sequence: CASSQDVSGDTDTQYF. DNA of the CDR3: TGTGCCAGCAGCCAAGACGTGAGCGGAGACACAGATACGCAGTATTTT.

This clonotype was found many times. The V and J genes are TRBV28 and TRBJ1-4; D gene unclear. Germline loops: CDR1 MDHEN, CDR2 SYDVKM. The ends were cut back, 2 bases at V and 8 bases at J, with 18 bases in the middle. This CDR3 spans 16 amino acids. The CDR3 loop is CASSLAGNQVREKLFF. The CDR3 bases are TGTGCCAGCAGTTTAGCGGGGAATCAGGTTCGGGAAAAACTGTTTTTT.

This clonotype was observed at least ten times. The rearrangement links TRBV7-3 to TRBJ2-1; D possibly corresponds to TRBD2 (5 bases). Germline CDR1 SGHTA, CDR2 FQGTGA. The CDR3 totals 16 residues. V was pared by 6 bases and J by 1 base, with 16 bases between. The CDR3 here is CASSSTKPGSYNEQFF. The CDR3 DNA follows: TGTGCCAGCAGTTCGACTAAGCCGGGGTCCTACAATGAGCAGTTCTTC.

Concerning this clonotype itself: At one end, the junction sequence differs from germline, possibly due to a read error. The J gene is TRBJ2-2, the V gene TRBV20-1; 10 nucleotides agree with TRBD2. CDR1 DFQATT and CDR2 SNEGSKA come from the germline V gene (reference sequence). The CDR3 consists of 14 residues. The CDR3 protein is CSASSGRAGGELLF. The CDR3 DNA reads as TGCAGTGCTTCCAGCGGGAGGGCTGGCGGGGAGCTGCTTTTT.

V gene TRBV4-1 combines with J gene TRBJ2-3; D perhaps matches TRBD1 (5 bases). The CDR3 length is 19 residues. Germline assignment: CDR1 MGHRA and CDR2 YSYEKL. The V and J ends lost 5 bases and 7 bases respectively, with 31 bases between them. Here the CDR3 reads CASSSTARAPLHRRYTQYF. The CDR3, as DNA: TGCGCCAGCAGCTCGACAGCCCGGGCCCCACTACACCGCCGTTATACGCAGTATTTT.

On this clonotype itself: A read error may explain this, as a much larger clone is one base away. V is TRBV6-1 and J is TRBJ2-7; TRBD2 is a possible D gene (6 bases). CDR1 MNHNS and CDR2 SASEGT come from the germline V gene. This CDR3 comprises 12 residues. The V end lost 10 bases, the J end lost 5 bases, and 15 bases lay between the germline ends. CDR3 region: CATSGRSHEQYF. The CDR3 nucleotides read TGTGCCACCTCCGGGAGATCCCACGAGCAGTACTTC.

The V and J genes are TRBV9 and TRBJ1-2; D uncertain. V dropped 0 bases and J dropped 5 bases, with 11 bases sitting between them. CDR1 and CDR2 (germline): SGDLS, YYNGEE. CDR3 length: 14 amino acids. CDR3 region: CASSVASGPYGYTF. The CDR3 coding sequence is TGTGCCAGCAGCGTAGCGAGCGGACCTTATGGCTACACCTTC.

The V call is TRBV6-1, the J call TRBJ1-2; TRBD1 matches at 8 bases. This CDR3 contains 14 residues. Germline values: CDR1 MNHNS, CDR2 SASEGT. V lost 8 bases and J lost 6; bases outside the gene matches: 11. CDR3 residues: CASRRDGTGDGYTF. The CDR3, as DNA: TGTGCCAGCCGACGGGACGGGACAGGAGATGGCTACACCTTC.

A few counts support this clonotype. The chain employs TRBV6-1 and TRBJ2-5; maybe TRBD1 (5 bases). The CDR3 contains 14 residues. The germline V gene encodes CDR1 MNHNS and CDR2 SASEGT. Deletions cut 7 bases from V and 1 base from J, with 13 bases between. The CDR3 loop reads CASNPGAFQETQYF. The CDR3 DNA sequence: TGTGCCAGCAACCCTGGGGCGTTCCAAGAGACCCAGTACTTC.

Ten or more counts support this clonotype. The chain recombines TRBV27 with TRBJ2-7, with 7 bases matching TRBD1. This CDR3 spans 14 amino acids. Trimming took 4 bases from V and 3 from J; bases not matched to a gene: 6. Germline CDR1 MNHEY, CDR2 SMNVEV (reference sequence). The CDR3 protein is CASSSTGQIYEQYF. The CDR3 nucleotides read TGTGCCAGCAGTTCCACGGGACAGATCTACGAGCAGTACTTC.

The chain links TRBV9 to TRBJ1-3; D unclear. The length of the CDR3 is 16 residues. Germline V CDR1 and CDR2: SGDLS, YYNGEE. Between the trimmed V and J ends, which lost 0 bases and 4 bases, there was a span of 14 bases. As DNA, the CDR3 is TGTGCCAGCAGCGTAGCTTCCCGCGGAGGGGGAAACACCATATATTTT. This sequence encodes CASSVASRGGGNTIYF.

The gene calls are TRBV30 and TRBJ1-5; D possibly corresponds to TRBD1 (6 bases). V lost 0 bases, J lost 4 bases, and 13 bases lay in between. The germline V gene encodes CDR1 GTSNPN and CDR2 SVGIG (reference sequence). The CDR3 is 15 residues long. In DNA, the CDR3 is TGTGCCTGGAGTGTACCGGGGGCGAATAATCAGCCCCAGCATTTT. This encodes CAWSVPGANNQPQHF.

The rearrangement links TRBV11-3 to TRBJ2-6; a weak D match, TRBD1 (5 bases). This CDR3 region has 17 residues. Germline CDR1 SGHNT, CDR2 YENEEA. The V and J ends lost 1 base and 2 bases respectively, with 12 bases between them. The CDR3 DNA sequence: TGTGCCAGCAGCTTAGGGCAGGGTGAGGCTGGGGCCAACGTCCTGACTTTC. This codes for CASSLGQGEAGANVLTF.

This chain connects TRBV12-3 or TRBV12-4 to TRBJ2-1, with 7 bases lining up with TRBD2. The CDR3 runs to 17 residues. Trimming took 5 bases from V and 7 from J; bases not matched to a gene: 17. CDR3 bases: TGTGCCAGCAGTGTACTGGCGGGAGTCCGCGTTGGGAATGAGCAGTTCTTC. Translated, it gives CASSVLAGVRVGNEQFF.

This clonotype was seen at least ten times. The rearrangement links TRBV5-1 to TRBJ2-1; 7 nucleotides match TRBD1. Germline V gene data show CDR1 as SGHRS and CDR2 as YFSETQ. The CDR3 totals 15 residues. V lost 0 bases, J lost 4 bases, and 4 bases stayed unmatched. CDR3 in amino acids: CASSLEGQLYNEQFF. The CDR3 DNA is TGCGCCAGCAGCTTGGAGGGACAGTTATACAATGAGCAGTTCTTC.

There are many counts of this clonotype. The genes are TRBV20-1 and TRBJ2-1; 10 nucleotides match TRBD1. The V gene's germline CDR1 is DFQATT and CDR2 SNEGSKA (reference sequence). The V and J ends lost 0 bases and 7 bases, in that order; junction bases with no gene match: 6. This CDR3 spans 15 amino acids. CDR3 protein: CSARERTGGGNEQFF. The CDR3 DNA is TGCAGTGCTAGAGAACGGACAGGGGGGGGGAATGAGCAGTTCTTC.

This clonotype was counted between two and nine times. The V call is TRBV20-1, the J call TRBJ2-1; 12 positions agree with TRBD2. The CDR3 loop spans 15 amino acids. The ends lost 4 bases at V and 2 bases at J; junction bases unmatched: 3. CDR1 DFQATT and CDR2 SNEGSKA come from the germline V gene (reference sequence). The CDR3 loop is CSAIGLAGTYNEQFF. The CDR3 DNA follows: TGCAGTGCTATAGGACTAGCGGGAACCTACAATGAGCAGTTCTTC.

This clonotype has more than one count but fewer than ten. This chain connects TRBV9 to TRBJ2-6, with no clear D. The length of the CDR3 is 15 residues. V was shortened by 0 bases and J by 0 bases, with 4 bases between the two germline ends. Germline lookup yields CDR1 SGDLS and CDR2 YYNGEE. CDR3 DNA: TGTGCCAGCAGCGTAGGGAACTCTGGGGCCAACGTCCTGACTTTC. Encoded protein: CASSVGNSGANVLTF. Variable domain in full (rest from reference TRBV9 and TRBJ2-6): DSGVTQTPKHLITATGQRVTLRCSPRSGDLSVYWYQQSLDQGLQFLIQYYNGEERAKGNILERFSAQQFPDLHSELNLSSLELGDSALYFCASSVGNSGANVLTFGAGSRLTVL.

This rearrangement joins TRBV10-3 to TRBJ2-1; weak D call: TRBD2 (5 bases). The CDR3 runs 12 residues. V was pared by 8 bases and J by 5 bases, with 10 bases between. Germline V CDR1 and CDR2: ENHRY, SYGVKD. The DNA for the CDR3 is TGTGCCATCTCTAGGAGGAACAATGAGCAGTTCTTC. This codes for CAISRRNNEQFF.

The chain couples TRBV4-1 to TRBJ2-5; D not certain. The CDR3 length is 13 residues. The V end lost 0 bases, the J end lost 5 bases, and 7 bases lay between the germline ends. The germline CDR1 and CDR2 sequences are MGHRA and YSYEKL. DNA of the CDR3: TGCGCCAGCAGCCAAGATCATACTGAGACCCAGTACTTC. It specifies CASSQDHTETQYF.

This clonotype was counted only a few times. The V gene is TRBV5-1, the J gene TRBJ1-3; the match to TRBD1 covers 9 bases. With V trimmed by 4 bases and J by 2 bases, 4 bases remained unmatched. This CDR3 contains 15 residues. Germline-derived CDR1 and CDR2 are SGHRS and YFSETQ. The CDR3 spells CASSAGTGTGNTIYF. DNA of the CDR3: TGCGCCAGCAGCGCCGGGACAGGGACTGGAAACACCATATATTTT.

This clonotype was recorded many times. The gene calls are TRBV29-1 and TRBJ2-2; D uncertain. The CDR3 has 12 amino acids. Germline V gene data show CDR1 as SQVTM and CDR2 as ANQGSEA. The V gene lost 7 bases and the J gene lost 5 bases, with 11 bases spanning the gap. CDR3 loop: CSGIGRTGELFF. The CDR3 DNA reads TGCAGCGGAATCGGGCGGACCGGGGAGCTGTTTTTT.

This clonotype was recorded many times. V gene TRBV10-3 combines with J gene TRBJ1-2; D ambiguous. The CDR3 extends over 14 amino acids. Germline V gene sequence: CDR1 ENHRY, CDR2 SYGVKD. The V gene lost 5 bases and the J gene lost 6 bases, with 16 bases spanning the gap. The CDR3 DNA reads TGTGCCATCAGTTTCTCCGAGACGGTAAATGGCTACACCTTC. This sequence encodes CAISFSETVNGYTF.

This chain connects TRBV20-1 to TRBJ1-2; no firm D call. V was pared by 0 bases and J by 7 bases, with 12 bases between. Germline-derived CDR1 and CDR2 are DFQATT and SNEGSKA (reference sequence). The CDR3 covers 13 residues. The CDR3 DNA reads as TGCAGTGCTAGAGATTTCAGCCGCCCTGGCTACACCTTC. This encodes CSARDFSRPGYTF.

CDR3 region: CASNPLTVLGGPQHF. Written as DNA, the CDR3 is TGTGCCAGTAACCCCTTGACAGTGCTCGGCGGGCCCCAGCATTTT. The chain has TRBV19 and TRBJ1-5; tentative D call: TRBD1 (5 bases). The CDR3 is 15 residues long. Germline values: CDR1 LNHDA, CDR2 SQIVND (reference sequence). V lost 7 bases and J lost 9, with 22 bases in between.

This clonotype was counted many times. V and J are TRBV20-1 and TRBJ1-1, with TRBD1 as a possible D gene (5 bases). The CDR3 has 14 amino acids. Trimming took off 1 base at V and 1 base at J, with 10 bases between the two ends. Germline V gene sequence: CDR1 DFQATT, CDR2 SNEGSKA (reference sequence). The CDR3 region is CSARGGGRNTEAFF. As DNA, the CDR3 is TGCAGTGCTAGAGGGGGGGGAAGGAACACTGAAGCTTTCTTT.

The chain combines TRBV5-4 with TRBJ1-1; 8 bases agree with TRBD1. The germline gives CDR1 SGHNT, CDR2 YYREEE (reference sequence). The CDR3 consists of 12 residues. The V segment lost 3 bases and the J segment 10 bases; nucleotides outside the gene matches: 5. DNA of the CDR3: TGTGCCAGCAGCTCTACAGGGGGTACAGCTTTCTTT. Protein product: CASSSTGGTAFF.

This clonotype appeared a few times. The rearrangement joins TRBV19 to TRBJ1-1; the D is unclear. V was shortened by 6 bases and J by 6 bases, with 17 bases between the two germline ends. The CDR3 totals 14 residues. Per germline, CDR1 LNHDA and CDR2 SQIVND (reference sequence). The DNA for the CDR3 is TGTGCCAGTAGCCCGAAGGGTAGGCCGGCTGAAGCTTTCTTT. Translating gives CASSPKGRPAEAFF.